This TCR beta chain emerged from a study of shared clonotypes between healthy human individuals. The table lists this clone with a few counts. At a deep level, the assay was run. The repertoire was sequenced with immunoSEQ multiplex PCR; TCRdb's copy has only in-frame clones and lacks some. The repertoire holds around 480,000 clones, with around 79% as singletons. The CDR3 sequence is 13 residues long. Unmatched junction bases numbered 5, after V lost 8 bases and J lost 2 bases. Germline values: CDR1 GTSNPN, CDR2 SVGIG (reference sequence). Sequencing was performed on PBMCs. The chain joins TRBV30 to TRBJ1-1; 10 bases match TRBD1. The TCR was taken from a woman in her 40s in good health. Some clones in this sample may be carry-over from other donors' samples. In DNA form, the CDR3 reads TGTGCCCGGGACAGGGGACTTAACACTGAAGCTTTCTTT. The encoded protein is CARDRGLNTEAFF.